Following are 32 T cell receptor beta chains from one sample sequenced in a study of identical twins (dated by TCRdb to between 2015 and 2016). Library preparation used 5' RACE. The run used an Illumina HiSeq 2000. TCRdb reanalyzed the raw reads on its own, using fastp at Q25 for trimming and MiXCR for clone calling, and kept in-frame beta chains. Rows are unified per CDR3 protein, each entry keeping the most common DNA and genes. This sample holds 250,000 to 350,000 distinct CDR3 sequences; 8% to 9.5% were observed only once. The ten biggest clones cover under 7.5% of the sample. Another study also made use of these data, one on yellow fever vaccine responses in identical twins.

The sequenced material came from CD8+ T cells sorted from blood. These receptors were taken from a woman aged 18-35 years in good health.

This clonotype was counted ten times or more. J is TRBJ2-1 and V is TRBV4-3; tentative D call: TRBD2 (6 bases). CDR3 length: 16 amino acids. V was clipped by 4 bases and J by 3 bases, with 16 bases between them. Looked up from germline, CDR1 is LGHNA and CDR2 is YSLEER. The CDR3 loop is CASSPGTGDGYNEQFF. DNA for the CDR3: TGCGCCAGCAGCCCCGGGACTGGCGACGGCTACAATGAGCAGTTCTTC.

This clonotype was counted only a few times. The chain links TRBV5-6 to TRBJ2-1; 10 nucleotides align to TRBD1. The CDR3 consists of 16 residues. Trimming at V came to 4 bases and at J to 2 bases, leaving 6 bases not matched to a gene. The germline gives CDR1 SGHDT, CDR2 YYEEEE. CDR3 bases: TGTGCCAGCAGCCTAGGGACAGGGGTACCCTACAATGAGCAGTTCTTC. Translation: CASSLGTGVPYNEQFF.

This clonotype has a handful of counts. The rearrangement links TRBV2 to TRBJ2-1; TRBD1 or TRBD2 may be the D gene (6 bases each). This CDR3 is built from 15 residues. Germline CDR1 and CDR2: SNHLY and FYNNEI. V was clipped by 3 bases and J by 5 bases, with 14 bases between them. The CDR3 spells CASSDLGRGDNEQFF. CDR3 DNA sequence: TGTGCCAGCAGTGATTTGGGTAGGGGGGACAATGAGCAGTTCTTC.

The rearrangement uses TRBV6-5 and TRBJ1-1; D is possibly TRBD1 (5 bases). The length of the CDR3 is 15 residues. The germline CDR1 and CDR2 sequences are MNHEY and SVGAGI. Trimming left V 6 bases short and J 1 base short, with 15 bases between. The CDR3 protein is CASSLLGQANTEAFF. The CDR3, as DNA: TGTGCCAGCAGCTTACTGGGGCAGGCGAACACTGAAGCTTTCTTT.

This rearrangement joins TRBV25-1 to TRBJ1-1, with 7 bases matching TRBD1. With 2 bases clipped from V and 4 bases from J, the junction kept 4 bases outside the gene matches. CDR1 MGHDK and CDR2 SYGVNS come from the germline V gene. There are 14 residues in the CDR3. The CDR3 reads CASSEAGGGTEAFF. The CDR3, as DNA: TGTGCCAGCAGTGAAGCAGGGGGGGGCACTGAAGCTTTCTTT.

This clonotype was counted many times. The chain combines TRBV20-1 with TRBJ2-1; 7 positions agree with TRBD2. This CDR3 has 15 residues. Germline-derived CDR1 and CDR2 are DFQATT and SNEGSKA (reference sequence). V lost 1 base and J lost 9; bases outside the gene matches: 12. This CDR3 reads CSARGTDRAGTEQFF. The CDR3 DNA follows: TGCAGTGCTAGAGGTACGGACCGAGCGGGGACTGAGCAGTTCTTC.

The chain recombines TRBV7-9 with TRBJ2-2; 7 bases line up with TRBD1. Per germline, CDR1 SEHNR and CDR2 FQNEAQ (reference sequence). The CDR3 loop spans 15 amino acids. V shed 4 bases, J shed 6 bases, and the junction held 8 bases outside the gene matches. CDR3 in amino acids: CASSSQTGSAGELFF. The CDR3 region has the DNA TGTGCCAGCAGCTCACAGACAGGGTCCGCCGGGGAGCTGTTTTTT.

This clonotype was seen ten or more times. The genes are TRBV6-1 and TRBJ2-3, with TRBD2 matching 10 bases. The germline V gene encodes CDR1 MNHNS and CDR2 SASEGT. J lost 0 bases, V lost 3 bases, and 6 bases had no gene match. This CDR3 has 17 residues. The CDR3 bases are TGTGCCAGCAGTGAGAGACTAGCGGGCATCAGCACAGATACGCAGTATTTT. It is translated as CASSERLAGISTDTQYF.

This clonotype has ten or more counts. In DNA, the CDR3 is TGCGCCAGCAGCCAAGAAAGTTCTGGGGGACCTAATGAAAAACTGTTTTTT. Translated, it gives CASSQESSGGPNEKLFF. The chain carries TRBV4-3 and TRBJ1-4; D might be TRBD1 (5 bases). The CDR3 totals 17 residues. The V end was cut by 0 bases, the J end by 3 bases, with 14 bases between. CDR1 is LGHNA, CDR2 YSLEER, per germline.

On this clonotype: This may stem from a read error, because a much larger clone lies one nucleotide away. The CDR3 ends on some other residue instead of the conserved phenylalanine or tryptophan, so this is likely a read error. V gene TRBV4-3 combines with J gene TRBJ2-4; D might be TRBD2 (8 bases). The V gene's germline CDR1 is LGHNA and CDR2 YSLEER. The CDR3 totals 16 residues. The V end lost 5 bases, the J end lost 7 bases, and 21 bases lay between the germline ends. CDR3 DNA: TGCGCCAGCAGCTACGGGAGGGGGCTGGGTGAGAACATTCAGTACTAC. Its translation is CASSYGRGLGENIQYY.

This clonotype showed up many times. V usage is TRBV12-3 or TRBV12-4 and J usage is TRBJ1-5, with D possibly being TRBD1 (5 bases). This CDR3 is built from 14 residues. V lost 5 bases and J lost 6, with 14 bases in between. This CDR3 is CASSPSGGRQPQHF. CDR3 coding DNA: TGTGCCAGCAGTCCCTCGGGGGGACGTCAGCCCCAGCATTTT.

This rearrangement joins TRBV27 to TRBJ2-7; weak D call: TRBD2 (5 bases). The V end lost 1 base, the J end lost 9 bases, and 16 bases lay between the germline ends. The CDR3 totals 14 residues. From germline, CDR1 is MNHEY and CDR2 SMNVEV (reference sequence). The chain's CDR3 is CASSLLGQDWVQYF. In DNA form, the CDR3 reads TGTGCCAGCAGTTTATTAGGGCAGGACTGGGTGCAGTACTTC.

This clonotype was picked up a small number of times. The J gene is TRBJ2-3, the V gene TRBV2, with 10 nucleotides matching TRBD1. Per germline, CDR1 SNHLY and CDR2 FYNNEI. The ends lost 7 bases at V and 2 bases at J; junction bases unmatched: 15. This CDR3 has 18 residues. The CDR3 region has the DNA TGTGCCAGCACTCTGCCGGGACAGGGGTTGTGGAACACAGATACGCAGTATTTT. Its protein is CASTLPGQGLWNTDTQYF.

The sample holds a few counts of this clonotype. The chain employs TRBV4-3 and TRBJ2-1, with 7 bases that match TRBD1. The CDR3 consists of 18 residues. Germline CDR1 reads LGHNA; CDR2 reads YSLEER. The J segment lost 6 bases and the V segment lost 0 bases, leaving 14 bases of the junction unmatched. The CDR3 is CASSQDLERGLLGNEQFF. The CDR3 bases are TGCGCCAGCAGCCAAGATCTTGAAAGGGGGCTCTTGGGCAATGAGCAGTTCTTC.

The rearrangement links TRBV27 to TRBJ2-5; 7 bases agree with TRBD1. Germline CDR1 is MNHEY and CDR2 is SMNVEV (reference sequence). V was pared by 5 bases and J by 4 bases, with 7 bases of the junction left unmatched. The CDR3 is made up of 14 amino acids. DNA for the CDR3: TGTGCCAGCAGTAACACAGGGGCAGGAGAGACCCAGTACTTC. It specifies CASSNTGAGETQYF.

This rearrangement joins TRBV27 to TRBJ2-1, with 7 bases lining up with TRBD2. Germline V gives CDR1 MNHEY, CDR2 SMNVEV (reference sequence). The CDR3 is made up of 14 amino acids. Unmatched junction bases numbered 10, after V lost 6 bases and J lost 8 bases. CDR3 residues: CASSERDWGHEQFF. The CDR3 bases are TGTGCCAGCAGCGAGCGGGACTGGGGCCATGAGCAGTTCTTC.

The rearrangement joins TRBV11-2 to TRBJ2-7; 9 positions agree with TRBD1. V gave up 5 bases and J gave up 3 bases; unmatched junction bases: 11. Looked up from germline, CDR1 is SGHAT and CDR2 is FQNNGV. The CDR3 is 16 residues long. CDR3 in amino acids: CASSSVDRGYHYEQYF. DNA for the CDR3: TGTGCCAGCAGCAGCGTAGACAGGGGGTATCACTACGAGCAGTACTTC.

This clonotype was recorded a few times. The chain recombines TRBV10-3 with TRBJ2-3, with D perhaps TRBD1 or TRBD2 (5 bases each). V lost 6 bases and J lost 0, with 7 bases in between. Per germline, CDR1 ENHRY and CDR2 SYGVKD. This CDR3 spans 13 amino acids. CDR3 residues: CAIRGRSTDTQYF. CDR3 bases: TGTGCCATCAGGGGACGGAGCACAGATACGCAGTATTTT.

This clonotype was found many times. V gene TRBV3-1 combines with J gene TRBJ2-7; perhaps TRBD2 as D (6 bases). V gave up 2 bases and J gave up 3 bases, with 14 bases separating them. The CDR3 length is 15 residues. Germline V gene data show CDR1 as LGHDT and CDR2 as YNNKEL (reference sequence). CDR3 sequence: CASSQSPGGYYEQYF. CDR3 DNA: TGTGCCAGCAGCCAATCCCCCGGGGGTTACTACGAGCAGTACTTC.

The chain couples TRBV27 to TRBJ2-3; 14 bases fit TRBD2. The germline V gene encodes CDR1 MNHEY and CDR2 SMNVEV (reference sequence). The CDR3 is made up of 15 amino acids. V shed 4 bases and J 6 bases; nucleotides not matched to a gene: 3. The CDR3 coding sequence is TGTGCCAGCAGTTCGGGACTAGCGGGAGTGGATACGCAGTATTTT. This gives the protein CASSSGLAGVDTQYF.

The chain recombines TRBV29-1 with TRBJ2-7; D unclear. This CDR3 has 14 residues. Trimming removed 6 bases at V and 0 bases at J, with 15 bases between. Germline assignment: CDR1 SQVTM and CDR2 ANQGSEA. This CDR3 reads CSVGATVNSYEQYF. CDR3 nucleotides: TGCAGCGTCGGAGCGACTGTCAACTCCTACGAGCAGTACTTC.

J is TRBJ1-5 and V is TRBV4-3; no clear D gene. V lost 3 bases to trimming and J lost 0 bases, with 9 bases between them. The germline gives CDR1 LGHNA, CDR2 YSLEER. The CDR3 has 15 amino acids. The CDR3 sequence: CASSQAYISNQPQHF. The DNA of the CDR3 is TGCGCCAGCAGCCAGGCTTACATTAGCAATCAGCCCCAGCATTTT.

The chain couples TRBV7-6 to TRBJ2-7; TRBD2 matches at 14 bases. The V and J ends lost 5 bases and 0 bases, in that order; junction bases with no gene match: 6. The CDR3 is 17 amino acids. Germline loops: CDR1 SGHVS, CDR2 FNYEAQ. CDR3 bases: TGTGCCAGCAGCCCGGGACTAGCGGGGGTCCTCTCCTACGAGCAGTACTTC. Translation: CASSPGLAGVLSYEQYF.

The chain recombines TRBV14 with TRBJ2-4, with TRBD2 identical over 7 bases. CDR3 size: 12 residues. The V and J ends lost 8 bases and 7 bases, in that order; junction bases with no gene match: 5. Germline CDR1 reads SGHDN; CDR2 reads FVKESK. The chain's CDR3 is CASHGGENIQYF. The CDR3, as DNA: TGTGCCAGCCATGGGGGGGAGAACATTCAGTACTTC.

J is TRBJ2-2 and V is TRBV30; a weak D match, TRBD1 (5 bases). CDR1 GTSNPN and CDR2 SVGIG come from the germline V gene (reference sequence). The CDR3 sequence is 14 residues long. V was trimmed by 0 bases and J by 5 bases, leaving 10 bases between them. In DNA form, the CDR3 reads TGTGCCTGGAGTGTAGCAGGGTTGACCGGGGAGCTGTTTTTT. It codes for CAWSVAGLTGELFF.

V usage is TRBV20-1 and J usage is TRBJ2-3; 7 bases fit TRBD1. V was clipped by 5 bases and J by 7 bases; unmatched bases: 12. CDR3 size: 14 residues. CDR1 DFQATT and CDR2 SNEGSKA come from the germline V gene (reference sequence). CDR3 in DNA: TGCAGTGCTGGGTCCGGGACAGAGTTTTATACGCAGTATTTT. Its protein is CSAGSGTEFYTQYF.

The CDR3 DNA reads TGCGCCAGCAGCCCGGACCGACAAGCCTACGAGCAGTACTTC. Its translation is CASSPDRQAYEQYF. The V gene is TRBV4-3, the J gene TRBJ2-7; D is ambiguous. Trimming shortened V by 4 bases and J by 2 bases, and 12 bases separated the two germline ends. Germline CDR1 is LGHNA and CDR2 is YSLEER. CDR3 length: 14 residues.

The rearrangement uses TRBV20-1 and TRBJ2-7, with 8 bases aligning to TRBD2. The germline V gene has CDR1 DFQATT and CDR2 SNEGSKA (reference sequence). Trimming cost V 1 base and J 3 bases; bases outside gene matches: 35. The CDR3 covers 24 residues. Written as DNA, the CDR3 is TGCAGTGCTAGAGTCCCGTGGGTTCAGGACAACCTGCAAGAGGCAGCGGGAGCTCACTACGAGCAGTACTTC. It codes for CSARVPWVQDNLQEAAGAHYEQYF.

The chain has TRBV18 and TRBJ2-1, with 9 bases that match TRBD2. J was trimmed by 4 bases and V by 3 bases; bases with no gene match: 4. This CDR3 is built from 15 residues. Germline V gene lookup returns CDR1 KGHSH and CDR2 LQKENI. CDR3 loop: CASSPASGVYNEQFF. CDR3 sequence (DNA): TGTGCCAGCTCACCTGCTAGCGGGGTTTACAATGAGCAGTTCTTC.

The chain combines TRBV11-2 with TRBJ2-3; either TRBD1 or TRBD2 may supply D (5 bases each). Looked up from germline, CDR1 is SGHAT and CDR2 is FQNNGV. Deletions cut 5 bases from V and 6 bases from J, with 12 bases between. This CDR3 spans 13 amino acids. The CDR3: CASSVIRGDTQYF. The CDR3 bases are TGTGCCAGCAGCGTTATTCGGGGCGATACGCAGTATTTT.

The chain joins TRBV4-3 to TRBJ2-3, with 7 nucleotides matching TRBD1. Trimming took 1 base from V and 1 from J; bases not matched to a gene: 14. CDR3 length: 19 amino acids. CDR1 and CDR2 from the germline V gene are LGHNA and YSLEER. The DNA for the CDR3 is TGCGCCAGCAGCCAAGCTCCTGGGGACCGACAGGGAGGCACAGATACGCAGTATTTT. Amino acids: CASSQAPGDRQGGTDTQYF.

This clonotype was counted at least ten times. In DNA, the CDR3 is TGTGCCAGCAGTCGGGACCCCTCTCGGGAGCAGTACTTC. Its translation: CASSRDPSREQYF. The chain couples TRBV5-5 to TRBJ2-7; TRBD1 or TRBD2 may be the D gene (5 bases each). V lost 5 bases to trimming and J lost 7 bases, with 16 bases between them. From germline, CDR1 is SGHKS and CDR2 YYEKEE (reference sequence). The CDR3 is made up of 13 amino acids.